These 12 T cell receptor beta chains share one sample of origin, sequenced in a study of stem cell transplantation in POMP-related autoinflammatory disease. This table comes from immunoSEQ multiplex PCR, and its TCRdb copy is limited to in-frame clones, with some not included. The data contain 2,000 to 2,500 clones, around 87% of them seen just once; the ten biggest clones take up 2.4%. The material sequenced was Tregs from PBMCs, taken after stem cell transplantation. The receptor set was obtained from a human patient with POMP-related autoinflammation and immune dysregulation (PRAID). The graft donor may be the source of some T cells.

This clone has a single count. This chain connects TRBV2 to TRBJ2-5; 14 bases are shared with TRBD2. V dropped 6 bases and J dropped 5; count of bases not matched to a gene: 5. The V gene's germline CDR1 is SNHLY and CDR2 FYNNEI. The CDR3 spans 15 residues. Written as DNA, the CDR3 is TGTGCCAGCAGCGGGACTAGCGGGAGTGCGGAGACCCAGTACTTC. It yields the protein CASSGTSGSAETQYF.

This chain connects TRBV28 to TRBJ1-2, with D perhaps TRBD1 (6 bases). CDR3 length: 13 residues. The ends were cut back, 2 bases at V and 4 bases at J, with 8 bases in the middle. Germline V gives CDR1 MDHEN, CDR2 SYDVKM. This CDR3 is CASSLPGAYGYTF. CDR3 in DNA: TGTGCCAGCAGTTTACCGGGGGCCTATGGCTACACCTTC.

This clone has only one observation. For the CDR3, the DNA is TGTGCCAGCAGCCAAGAACTCCGGGACAGAGAAGCTTTCTTT. Translation: CASSQELRDREAFF. This rearrangement joins TRBV4-2 to TRBJ1-1; TRBD1 aligns across 7 bases. This CDR3 is built from 14 residues. From germline, CDR1 is LGHNA and CDR2 YNFKEQ. J lost 8 bases, V lost 0 bases, and 6 bases had no gene match.

The chain recombines TRBV19 with TRBJ2-2; no firm D call. Trimming shortened V by 2 bases and J by 4 bases, and 5 bases separated the two germline ends. The germline gives CDR1 LNHDA, CDR2 SQIVND (reference sequence). This CDR3 spans 13 amino acids. The CDR3 nucleotides are TGTGCCAGTAGTATACAGGTCACCGGGGAGCTGTTTTTT. It encodes CASSIQVTGELFF.

V usage is TRBV5-1 and J usage is TRBJ2-2; D not certain. The CDR3 is 14 residues long. Germline V gene lookup returns CDR1 SGHRS and CDR2 YFSETQ. The V gene lost 4 bases and the J gene lost 2 bases, with 9 bases spanning the gap. Here the CDR3 reads CASSTGPNTGELFF. The CDR3 coding sequence is TGCGCCAGCAGCACCGGGCCAAACACCGGGGAGCTGTTTTTT.

The genes are TRBV9 and TRBJ1-1; D ambiguous. V dropped 0 bases and J dropped 4 bases, with 7 bases sitting between them. There are 13 residues in the CDR3. The V gene's germline CDR1 is SGDLS and CDR2 YYNGEE. The CDR3 loop reads CASSVAPLTEAFF. The CDR3 bases are TGTGCCAGCAGCGTAGCGCCACTCACTGAAGCTTTCTTT.

The sample holds a few counts of this clone. The chain carries TRBV10-2 and TRBJ2-7; no firm D call. The length of the CDR3 is 10 residues. Germline V CDR1 and CDR2: WSHSY, SAAADI. V was cut by 2 bases and J by 6 bases, with 2 bases left in between. For the CDR3, the DNA is TGCGCCAGCAGTGAGGTCGAGCAGTACTTC. Protein sequence: CASSEVEQYF.

The chain carries TRBV2 and TRBJ1-5; D might be TRBD1 (5 bases). The CDR3 runs to 15 residues. CDR1 is SNHLY and CDR2 is FYNNEI in the germline V gene. Trimming stripped 6 bases from V and 5 bases from J, with 17 bases between. CDR3 loop: CASRLSLRGHQPQHF. Here the CDR3 DNA reads TGTGCCAGCAGATTATCATTGCGGGGACATCAGCCCCAGCATTTT.

For the CDR3, the DNA is TGCAGCGTTGAAAAAGGAAGAACGACCCAGTACTTC. It encodes CSVEKGRTTQYF. The chain uses TRBV29-1 and TRBJ2-5; no clear D. Trimming removed 2 bases at V and 7 bases at J, with 11 bases between. CDR3 length equals 12 residues. Per the germline V gene, CDR1 is SQVTM and CDR2 is ANQGSEA.

The chain has TRBV20-1 and TRBJ2-7, with 12 nucleotides matching TRBD2. Germline assignment: CDR1 DFQATT and CDR2 SNEGSKA (reference sequence). The V segment lost 3 bases and the J segment 9 bases; nucleotides outside the gene matches: 9. The CDR3 length is 14 residues. DNA for the CDR3: TGCAGTGCTAGTGAGACTAGCGGGAGTGTCGGGCAGTACTTC. Its translation: CSASETSGSVGQYF.

The CDR3 loop is CATSRDLGLSGEGEGNTIYF. The CDR3 DNA follows: TGTGCCACCAGCAGAGATCTCGGACTCTCCGGGGAGGGCGAGGGAAACACCATATATTTT. The rearrangement links TRBV15 to TRBJ1-3; no firm D call. Germline V gives CDR1 LNHNV, CDR2 YYDKDF (reference sequence). This CDR3 is 20 amino acids long. Trimming shortened V by 0 bases and J by 4 bases, and 25 bases separated the two germline ends.

This rearrangement joins TRBV28 to TRBJ1-2, with unresolved D. Germline CDR1 is MDHEN and CDR2 is SYDVKM. CDR3 length: 14 amino acids. V was clipped by 3 bases and J by 1 base, with 9 bases between them. The CDR3 nucleotides are TGTGCCAGCAGTTTCACGGATCGTAACTATGGCTACACCTTC. Translated: CASSFTDRNYGYTF.